This is a list of T cell receptor beta chains from one sample in a study of Tregs in tolerant kidney transplant recipients. The method was immunoSEQ multiplex PCR; TCRdb's version includes in-frame clones alone and lacks a portion of them. The repertoire holds around 66,000 clones, with 70% to 90% as singletons. The sample in question was Tregs from blood, obtained before the transplant. The receptor set was obtained from a human donor who received a combined kidney and bone marrow transplant. Each CDR3 is given with its conserved first and last residue. D genes are given only for firm matches.

V gene: TRBV28; J gene: TRBJ1-2; D gene: .; CDR3 protein: CASSRTPYGYTF
V gene: TRBV18; J gene: TRBJ1-2; D gene: .; CDR3 protein: CASSFQQGGDYGYTF
V gene: TRBV6-1; J gene: TRBJ1-3; D gene: .; CDR3 protein: CATGASSGNTIYF
V gene: TRBV30; J gene: TRBJ2-7; D gene: TRBD1; CDR3 protein: CAWSPTGVGEQYF
V gene: TRBV11-2; J gene: TRBJ1-1; D gene: TRBD1; CDR3 protein: CASSLDPTGGTEAFF
V gene: TRBV5-6; J gene: TRBJ2-1; D gene: .; CDR3 protein: CASSPRWGEQFF
V gene: TRBV2; J gene: TRBJ1-2; D gene: TRBD1; CDR3 protein: CASSRTGANYGYTF
V gene: TRBV28; J gene: TRBJ1-2; D gene: .; CDR3 protein: CASRTSNYGYTF
V gene: TRBV5-1; J gene: TRBJ1-1; D gene: .; CDR3 protein: CASSAGGRRNTEAFF
V gene: TRBV27; J gene: TRBJ2-5; D gene: TRBD1; CDR3 protein: CASSGQGRQETQYF
V gene: TRBV5-1; J gene: TRBJ2-5; D gene: .; CDR3 protein: CASCSAAQETQYF
V gene: TRBV28; J gene: TRBJ2-1; D gene: TRBD2; CDR3 protein: CASSGLASLHEQFF
V gene: TRBV2; J gene: TRBJ1-2; D gene: .; CDR3 protein: CASTEHGYTF
V gene: TRBV4-1; J gene: TRBJ2-7; D gene: TRBD2; CDR3 protein: CASSHSPGLAAFYEQYF
V gene: TRBV18; J gene: TRBJ2-1; D gene: .; CDR3 protein: CASSPRQGGLSSYNEQFF
V gene: TRBV5-1; J gene: TRBJ2-3; D gene: TRBD1; CDR3 protein: CASSLQGQGADTQYF
V gene: TRBV19; J gene: TRBJ1-5; D gene: .; CDR3 protein: CASSTRGSAYNQPQHF
V gene: TRBV19; J gene: TRBJ2-3; D gene: .; CDR3 protein: CASRRALRADTQYF
V gene: TRBV7-9; J gene: TRBJ2-7; D gene: TRBD1; CDR3 protein: CASSLGLGTEIYEQYF
V gene: TRBV6-5; J gene: TRBJ1-6; D gene: .; CDR3 protein: CASSSSTGYNSPLHF
V gene: TRBV7-2; J gene: TRBJ2-1; D gene: TRBD2; CDR3 protein: CASSPRGAYNEQFF
V gene: TRBV5-1; J gene: TRBJ2-3; D gene: .; CDR3 protein: CASSYGGGLADTDTQYF
V gene: TRBV5-1; J gene: TRBJ1-2; D gene: .; CDR3 protein: CASSPGQSYGYTF
V gene: TRBV9; J gene: TRBJ2-1; D gene: TRBD2; CDR3 protein: CASSSGLADYNEQFF
V gene: TRBV7-2; J gene: TRBJ1-5; D gene: .; CDR3 protein: CASSTDGLNQPQHF
V gene: TRBV7-2; J gene: TRBJ2-3; D gene: .; CDR3 protein: CASSLDIASGDTQYF
V gene: TRBV15; J gene: TRBJ1-3; D gene: TRBD1; CDR3 protein: CATSARDRGFGNTIYF
V gene: TRBV30; J gene: TRBJ2-1; D gene: TRBD2; CDR3 protein: CAWSRGLAGGSYNEQFF
V gene: TRBV28; J gene: TRBJ2-5; D gene: .; CDR3 protein: CASKTQETQYF
V gene: TRBV6-1; J gene: TRBJ2-1; D gene: TRBD2; CDR3 protein: CASRGTSLYEQFF
V gene: TRBV18; J gene: TRBJ1-2; D gene: .; CDR3 protein: CASSPPVNRASGYTF
V gene: TRBV9; J gene: TRBJ1-6; D gene: .; CDR3 protein: CASSVEGRSPLHF
V gene: TRBV7-9; J gene: TRBJ1-2; D gene: .; CDR3 protein: CASSQGPTYGYTF
V gene: TRBV5-1; J gene: TRBJ1-2; D gene: .; CDR3 protein: CASSIGRGDGYTF
V gene: TRBV5-6; J gene: TRBJ2-3; D gene: TRBD2; CDR3 protein: CASSLARLAVHTDTQYF
V gene: TRBV5-1; J gene: TRBJ1-2; D gene: .; CDR3 protein: CASSLSLDYGYTF
V gene: TRBV11-2; J gene: TRBJ2-7; D gene: .; CDR3 protein: CASSLTLTRQTYEQYF
V gene: TRBV5-5; J gene: TRBJ2-5; D gene: .; CDR3 protein: CASSLALGTWETQYF
V gene: TRBV6-5; J gene: TRBJ1-4; D gene: TRBD1; CDR3 protein: CASSPRTGGLFF
V gene: TRBV7-9; J gene: TRBJ1-4; D gene: TRBD1; CDR3 protein: CASSPGQDKSQAFF
V gene: TRBV15; J gene: TRBJ1-1; D gene: .; CDR3 protein: CATSRDIAEAFF
V gene: TRBV5-5; J gene: TRBJ2-3; D gene: .; CDR3 protein: CASSLGEGASTQYF
V gene: TRBV6-1; J gene: TRBJ1-1; D gene: .; CDR3 protein: CASSPYGGTEAFF
V gene: TRBV9; J gene: TRBJ1-4; D gene: .; CDR3 protein: CASSVGLGNAKLFF
V gene: TRBV28; J gene: TRBJ2-7; D gene: .; CDR3 protein: CASSPSHSSGEQYF
V gene: TRBV21-1; J gene: TRBJ1-5; D gene: .; CDR3 protein: CASSKAHVPPQHF
V gene: TRBV7-9; J gene: TRBJ2-4; D gene: TRBD1; CDR3 protein: CASSAGQGLNIQYF
V gene: TRBV7-9; J gene: TRBJ1-2; D gene: .; CDR3 protein: CASSPSFYGYTF
V gene: TRBV10-1; J gene: TRBJ2-1; D gene: .; CDR3 protein: CASSTGYRDNEQFF
V gene: TRBV9; J gene: TRBJ1-2; D gene: TRBD1; CDR3 protein: CASSPGQPPVGYTF
V gene: TRBV7-9; J gene: TRBJ2-1; D gene: TRBD2; CDR3 protein: CASSLRASGGSRDEQFF
V gene: TRBV7-6; J gene: TRBJ1-4; D gene: TRBD1; CDR3 protein: CASSPGTGEAEKLFF
V gene: TRBV10-3; J gene: TRBJ1-1; D gene: .; CDR3 protein: CAIGRGTEAFF
V gene: TRBV5-4; J gene: TRBJ1-4; D gene: .; CDR3 protein: CASSSSITSGEKLFF
V gene: TRBV7-8; J gene: TRBJ1-3; D gene: .; CDR3 protein: CASSPWTAFSGNTIYF
V gene: TRBV2; J gene: TRBJ2-7; D gene: .; CDR3 protein: CASSEASGALWYF
V gene: TRBV11-3; J gene: TRBJ2-3; D gene: TRBD2; CDR3 protein: CASSQRTSGGLDTQYF